The 25 T cell receptor beta chains reported below all come from one sample, sequenced in a study of regulatory T cells in long-lasting Graves disease. Construction of TCR beta libraries relied on iRepertoire HTBI primers and on Arm-PCR targeting CDR3 regions. MiXCR, run by TCRdb on the multiplex PCR reads, gives a single entry per CDR3 protein. The table shows about 400,000 distinct CDR3 sequences, with roughly a sixth occurring only once. Time point defined: newly diagnosed GD, antithyroid drugs for less than 3 months. The TCR library was prepared using RNA isolated from PBMCs. Here the sequenced sample was peripheral blood mononuclear cells (PBMCs), taken at new diagnosis, from a patient treated with antithyroid drugs. These receptors were taken from a female donor with Graves disease.

This clonotype has a count of ten or more. Here the CDR3 reads CASKSGQGALEQFF. The CDR3 bases are TGTGCCAGCAAGTCGGGACAGGGGGCACTTGAGCAGTTCTTC. This sequence joins TRBV6-1 and TRBJ2-1, with 12 bases lining up with TRBD1. The V gene's germline CDR1 is MNHNS and CDR2 SASEGT. The CDR3 consists of 14 residues. V lost 7 bases, J lost 9 bases, and 7 bases stayed unmatched.

This clonotype was found many times. The J gene is TRBJ2-1, the V gene TRBV7-8, with a tentative D call TRBD1 (6 bases). With 5 bases removed from V and 11 bases from J, the gap between germline ends came to 25 bases. Germline V gene sequence: CDR1 SGHVS, CDR2 FQNEAQ. This CDR3 contains 16 residues. CDR3 protein: CASSGNRRKGVGQQFF. In nucleotides, the CDR3 is TGTGCCAGCAGCGGAAATCGCCGCAAGGGGGTAGGGCAGCAGTTCTTC.

In this sample, this clonotype turned up a few times. The chain is built from TRBV11-2 and TRBJ1-1, with 8 bases fitting TRBD1. V was pared by 1 base and J by 5 bases, with 6 bases of the junction left unmatched. The CDR3 sequence is 15 residues long. CDR1 and CDR2 (germline): SGHAT, FQNNGV. CDR3 in DNA: TGTGCCAGCAGCTTAGTGAGGGACAGGTTGACTGAAGCTTTCTTT. Its protein is CASSLVRDRLTEAFF.

This clonotype was detected many times. V gene TRBV28 combines with J gene TRBJ2-7, with a tentative D call TRBD2 (5 bases). The CDR3 covers 12 residues. The germline gives CDR1 MDHEN, CDR2 SYDVKM. V dropped 8 bases and J dropped 1 base, with 9 bases sitting between them. The CDR3: CASLRGSYEQYF. The DNA for the CDR3 is TGTGCCAGCCTACGGGGATCCTACGAGCAGTACTTC.

This clonotype was recorded at least ten times. The chain couples TRBV6-1 to TRBJ1-5, with 7 nucleotides matching TRBD1. The V gene's germline CDR1 is MNHNS and CDR2 SASEGT. This CDR3 has 18 amino acids. The ends lost 7 bases at V and 1 base at J; junction bases unmatched: 16. The CDR3 spells CASIPGQTTAGSNQPQHF. The DNA of the CDR3 is TGTGCCAGCATTCCGGGACAGACCACAGCAGGGAGCAATCAGCCCCAGCATTTT.

The sample holds one count of this clonotype. Only one base separates this from a far larger clonotype, so it likely reflects a read error. The CDR3 region is CSARGINNEQYF. In nucleotides, the CDR3 is TGCAGTGCTAGAGGTATCAACAATGAGCAGTACTTC. The chain uses TRBV20-1 and TRBJ2-7; D uncertain. CDR1 DFQATT and CDR2 SNEGSKA come from the germline V gene (reference sequence). V dropped 1 base and J dropped 7 bases, with 11 bases sitting between them. This CDR3 comprises 12 residues.

The table lists this clonotype with a few counts. The chain uses TRBV3-1 and TRBJ2-7; tentative D call: TRBD2 (6 bases). This CDR3 has 14 amino acids. In germline, CDR1 is LGHDT, CDR2 YNNKEL (reference sequence). Trimming took 4 bases from V and 2 from J, leaving 12 bases between them. The CDR3 DNA follows: TGTGCCAGCAGCCCTAGTAGCGGCCCCTACGAGCAGTACTTC. It translates to CASSPSSGPYEQYF.

This clonotype was found many times. One end of the junction is discordant with germline, which a read error may explain. The rearrangement joins TRBV12-3 or TRBV12-4 to TRBJ2-5, with 9 positions matching TRBD2. The CDR3 contains 15 residues. The CDR3 sequence: CASSRARGGQKTQYF. The CDR3 coding sequence is TGTGCCAGCAGTCGGGCGCGGGGGGGCCAAAAGACCCAGTACTTC.

In this sample, this clonotype turned up many times. This rearrangement joins TRBV28 to TRBJ2-7; 7 bases agree with TRBD2. V lost 5 bases to trimming and J lost 3 bases; unmatched junction nucleotides: 7. The germline V gene encodes CDR1 MDHEN and CDR2 SYDVKM. The CDR3 contains 14 residues. The CDR3 DNA reads as TGTGCCAGCAGTGAGCTAGCGGTCGACTACGAGCAGTACTTC. It translates to CASSELAVDYEQYF.

In its sample, this clonotype was seen many times. V and J are TRBV30 and TRBJ1-1, with 10 bases lining up with TRBD1. This CDR3 comprises 13 residues. V dropped 3 bases and J dropped 5; count of bases not matched to a gene: 3. Germline CDR1 reads GTSNPN; CDR2 reads SVGIG (reference sequence). Here the CDR3 DNA reads TGTGCCTGGAGCCGGGACAGGGGAACTGAAGCTTTCTTT. Translation: CAWSRDRGTEAFF. The entire variable domain, with the rest obtained from reference TRBV30 and TRBJ1-1, is as follows: SQTIHQWPATLVQPVGSPLSLECTVEGTSNPNLYWYRQAAGRGLQLLFYSVGIGQISSEVPQNLSASRPQDRQFILSSKKLLLSDSGFYLCAWSRDRGTEAFFGQGTRLTVV.

This sequence joins TRBV29-1 and TRBJ1-4; 10 bases agree with TRBD1. CDR3 length: 13 amino acids. After removal of 6 bases from V and 5 bases from J, the junction contained 3 bases not matched to a gene. From germline, CDR1 is SQVTM and CDR2 ANQGSEA. The CDR3 sequence: CSVGGQGNEKLFF. The CDR3 coding sequence is TGCAGCGTCGGGGGACAGGGGAATGAAAAACTGTTTTTT.

This clonotype was found many times. V gene TRBV11-3 combines with J gene TRBJ2-3; D call uncertain. Looked up from germline, CDR1 is SGHNT and CDR2 is YENEEA. The CDR3 is 14 residues long. Trimming left V 5 bases short and J 0 bases short, with 9 bases between. CDR3 bases: TGTGCCAGCAGCCTTAGCAGGAGCACAGATACGCAGTATTTT. This codes for CASSLSRSTDTQYF. The variable domain in full, completed from reference TRBV11-3 and TRBJ2-3, reads EAGVVQSPRYKIIEKKQPVAFWCNPISGHNTLYWYLQNLGQGPELLIRYENEEAVDDSQLPKDRFSAERLKGVDSTLKIQPAELGDSAVYLCASSLSRSTDTQYFGPGTRLTVL.

This clonotype was observed at least ten times. The rearrangement uses TRBV20-1 and TRBJ1-1, with D tentatively TRBD1 (5 bases). Trimming pared 0 bases from V and 7 bases from J, leaving 18 bases between. The CDR3 contains 15 residues. Germline V gene lookup returns CDR1 DFQATT and CDR2 SNEGSKA (reference sequence). CDR3 DNA: TGCAGTGCTAGAGATTTCGTTGGGGGTTTTAATGAAGCTTTCTTT. The encoded protein is CSARDFVGGFNEAFF.

In its sample, this clonotype was seen many times. The chain links TRBV5-6 to TRBJ1-3, with D perhaps TRBD1 (5 bases). Germline CDR1 is SGHDT and CDR2 is YYEEEE. V was cut by 3 bases and J by 10 bases, with 11 bases left in between. The CDR3 has 12 residues. The CDR3 nucleotides are TGTGCCAGCAGCTCGCCAGGGAGGACCATATATTTT. It codes for CASSSPGRTIYF.

This chain links TRBV4-2 with TRBJ2-5; 11 bases line up with TRBD2. The trim removed 1 base at V and 4 bases at J, leaving 5 bases unmatched. Germline CDR1 reads LGHNA; CDR2 reads YNFKEQ. CDR3 length equals 16 residues. The CDR3: CASSQVAGGLGETQYF. The DNA of the CDR3 is TGTGCCAGCAGCCAAGTAGCGGGGGGGCTAGGAGAGACCCAGTACTTC.

This clonotype occurred a few times. The chain has TRBV29-1 and TRBJ1-1; weak D call: TRBD1 (6 bases). V lost 6 bases and J 0 bases, leaving 14 bases between the germline ends. The CDR3 totals 14 residues. Germline-derived CDR1 and CDR2 are SQVTM and ANQGSEA. The CDR3 region is CSVGQRSVNTEAFF. CDR3 bases: TGCAGCGTAGGACAGAGAAGCGTGAACACTGAAGCTTTCTTT.

This clonotype appeared a few times. The chain recombines TRBV5-1 with TRBJ1-5, with unresolved D. V was shortened by 4 bases and J by 1 base, with 9 bases between the two germline ends. The CDR3 runs to 14 residues. From germline, CDR1 is SGHRS and CDR2 YFSETQ. This CDR3 is CASSQGPSNQPQHF. The CDR3, as DNA: TGCGCCAGCAGCCAAGGACCGAGCAATCAGCCCCAGCATTTT. Together with reference TRBV5-1 and TRBJ1-5, the CDR3 gives the full variable domain: KAGVTQTPRYLIKTRGQQVTLSCSPISGHRSVSWYQQTPGQGLQFLFEYFSETQRNKGNFPGRFSGRQFSNSRSEMNVSTLELGDSALYLCASSQGPSNQPQHFGDGTRLSIL.

This clonotype was detected many times. CDR3 amino acids: CASSSQLNQPQHF. The DNA of the CDR3 is TGTGCCAGCAGCTCACAGTTAAATCAGCCCCAGCATTTT. The chain combines TRBV3-1 with TRBJ1-5; D is uncertain. Trimming took off 5 bases at V and 4 bases at J, with 9 bases between the two ends. Germline V gives CDR1 LGHDT, CDR2 YNNKEL (reference sequence). The CDR3 totals 13 residues.

Notes on this clonotype: A read error may be the cause here, since a much bigger clone is one base away. The conserved closing phenylalanine or tryptophan is absent in this CDR3, likely reflecting a read error. The chain joins TRBV2 to TRBJ1-5; D is unclear. The CDR3 has 15 amino acids. The germline V and J ends were trimmed by 2 bases and 0 bases, with 8 bases remaining between them. CDR1 SNHLY and CDR2 FYNNEI come from the germline V gene. This CDR3 reads CASSENPYSNQPQHL. The CDR3 coding sequence is TGTGCCAGCAGTGAAAATCCGTATAGCAATCAGCCCCAGCATCTT.

The chain carries TRBV2 and TRBJ1-2; unclear D gene. The CDR3 is made up of 13 amino acids. The ends were cut back, 8 bases at V and 1 base at J, with 11 bases in the middle. Germline V gene sequence: CDR1 SNHLY, CDR2 FYNNEI. The DNA of the CDR3 is TGTGCCAGCTCTACCAAGGGTAACTATGGCTACACCTTC. Translation: CASSTKGNYGYTF.

This clonotype was seen at least ten times. The chain uses TRBV2 and TRBJ1-2; 7 bases agree with TRBD1. V lost 5 bases and J lost 5; bases outside the gene matches: 5. The CDR3 has 13 residues. Germline V gene data show CDR1 as SNHLY and CDR2 as FYNNEI. The CDR3 region has the DNA TGTGCCAGCAGTCTGGACAGGTTATATGGCTACACCTTC. It yields the protein CASSLDRLYGYTF.

This clonotype was seen ten or more times. The chain couples TRBV7-2 to TRBJ2-2, with 10 bases that match TRBD2. The CDR3 consists of 19 residues. The germline gives CDR1 SGHTA, CDR2 FQGNSA. Trimming took 1 base from V and 3 from J; bases not matched to a gene: 11. CDR3 residues: CASSLVLAGGALHTGELFF. In DNA, the CDR3 is TGTGCCAGCAGCTTAGTCTTAGCGGGAGGTGCCCTTCACACCGGGGAGCTGTTTTTT.

The sample holds many counts of this clonotype. The chain is built from TRBV29-1 and TRBJ1-2, with D maybe TRBD1 (6 bases). V was pared by 4 bases and J by 4 bases, with 13 bases between. Per the germline V gene, CDR1 is SQVTM and CDR2 is ANQGSEA. The CDR3 has 13 amino acids. CDR3 sequence (DNA): TGCAGCGTTGTCCCAGGGGATATCTATGGCTACACCTTC. This translates into CSVVPGDIYGYTF. The whole variable domain, remainder taken from reference TRBV29-1 and TRBJ1-2, is SAVISQKPSRDICQRGTSLTIQCQVDSQVTMMFWYRQQPGQSLTLIATANQGSEATYESGFVIDKFPISRPNLTFSTLTVSNMSPEDSSIYLCSVVPGDIYGYTFGSGTRLTVV.

This clonotype was seen ten or more times. The chain carries TRBV9 and TRBJ2-2; D might be TRBD1 (5 bases). Trimming took 1 base from V and 0 from J, leaving 7 bases between them. The germline gives CDR1 SGDLS, CDR2 YYNGEE. The CDR3 contains 15 residues. Here the CDR3 DNA reads TGTGCCAGCAGCGTACGACAGCCGAACACCGGGGAGCTGTTTTTT. Translation gives CASSVRQPNTGELFF.

This clonotype was counted many times. The rearrangement links TRBV5-1 to TRBJ1-1; 10 bases are a match to TRBD1. Germline CDR1 SGHRS, CDR2 YFSETQ. Trimming removed 2 bases from V and 7 bases from J; junction bases left unmatched: 5. This CDR3 spans 14 amino acids. The CDR3 DNA reads as TGCGCCAGCAGCTTCGGGGACAGGGGATATGAAGCTTTCTTT. This gives the protein CASSFGDRGYEAFF.